This T cell receptor beta chain was identified during a study of shared clonotypes between healthy human individuals. CDR1 and CDR2 from the germline V gene are MGHDK and SYGVNS. Trimming stripped 3 bases from V and 0 bases from J, with 15 bases between. The CDR3 is 17 residues long. Sequenced by immunoSEQ multiplex PCR; TCRdb stores in-frame clones only, minus some. The sample yields roughly 1,500,000 clones, roughly 98.5% seen once. Sequencing used naive CD4+ T cells sorted from blood. Subset reported: CD45RA+ positively selected. This chain links TRBV25-1 with TRBJ1-5, with D possibly TRBD1 on 5 matching bases. The receptor's source is a man aged 25 to 40 in good health. In DNA form, the CDR3 reads TGTGCCAGCAGTGAGTTCAGGGAACCTTATAGCAATCAGCCCCAGCATTTT. It specifies CASSEFREPYSNQPQHF.